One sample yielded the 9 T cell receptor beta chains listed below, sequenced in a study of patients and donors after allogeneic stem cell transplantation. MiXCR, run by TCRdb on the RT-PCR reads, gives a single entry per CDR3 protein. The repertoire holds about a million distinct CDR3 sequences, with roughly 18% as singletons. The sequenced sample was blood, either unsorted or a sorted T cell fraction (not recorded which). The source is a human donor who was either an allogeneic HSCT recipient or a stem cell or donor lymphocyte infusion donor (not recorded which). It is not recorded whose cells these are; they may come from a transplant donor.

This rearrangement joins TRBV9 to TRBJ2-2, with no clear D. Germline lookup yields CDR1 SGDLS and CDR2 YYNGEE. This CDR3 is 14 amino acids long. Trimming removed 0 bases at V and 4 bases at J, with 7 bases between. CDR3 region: CASSVGTTTGELFF. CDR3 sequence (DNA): TGTGCCAGCAGCGTAGGGACCACCACCGGGGAGCTGTTTTTT.

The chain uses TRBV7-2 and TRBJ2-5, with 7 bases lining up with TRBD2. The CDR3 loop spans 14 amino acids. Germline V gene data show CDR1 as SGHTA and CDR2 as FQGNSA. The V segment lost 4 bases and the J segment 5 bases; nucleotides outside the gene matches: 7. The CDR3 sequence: CASSSRTRFETQYF. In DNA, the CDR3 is TGTGCCAGCAGCTCACGGACTAGATTTGAGACCCAGTACTTC.

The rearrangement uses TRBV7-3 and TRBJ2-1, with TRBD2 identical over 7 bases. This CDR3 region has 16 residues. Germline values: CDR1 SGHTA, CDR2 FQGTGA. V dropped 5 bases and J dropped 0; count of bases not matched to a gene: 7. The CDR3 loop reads CASSKTSVLSYNEQFF. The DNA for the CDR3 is TGTGCCAGCAGCAAAACTAGCGTCCTCTCCTACAATGAGCAGTTCTTC.

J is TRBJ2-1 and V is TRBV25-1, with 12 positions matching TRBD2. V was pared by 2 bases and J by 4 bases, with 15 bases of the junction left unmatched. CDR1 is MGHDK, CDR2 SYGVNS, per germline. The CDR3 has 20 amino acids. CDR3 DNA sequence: TGTGCCAGCAGTGAAAACATTCGGACTAGCGGGAACTGGGTGTACAATGAGCAGTTCTTC. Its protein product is CASSENIRTSGNWVYNEQFF.

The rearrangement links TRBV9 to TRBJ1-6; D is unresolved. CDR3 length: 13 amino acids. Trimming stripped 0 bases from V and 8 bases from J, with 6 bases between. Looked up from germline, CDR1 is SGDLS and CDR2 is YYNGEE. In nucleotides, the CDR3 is TGTGCCAGCAGCGTAGTGGGCGATTCACCCCTCCACTTT. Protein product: CASSVVGDSPLHF.

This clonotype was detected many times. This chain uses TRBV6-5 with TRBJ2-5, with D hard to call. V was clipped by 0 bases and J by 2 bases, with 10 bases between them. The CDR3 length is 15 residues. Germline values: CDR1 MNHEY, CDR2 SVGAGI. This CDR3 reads CASSYSGRLQETQYF. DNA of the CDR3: TGTGCCAGCAGTTACTCGGGCAGATTACAAGAGACCCAGTACTTC.

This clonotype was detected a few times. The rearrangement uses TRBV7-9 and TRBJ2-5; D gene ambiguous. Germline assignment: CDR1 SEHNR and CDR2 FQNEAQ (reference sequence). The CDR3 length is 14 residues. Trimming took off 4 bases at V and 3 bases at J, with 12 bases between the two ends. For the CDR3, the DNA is TGTGCCAGCAGCTCCCTCGGGCGAGAAGAGACCCAGTACTTC. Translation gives CASSSLGREETQYF.

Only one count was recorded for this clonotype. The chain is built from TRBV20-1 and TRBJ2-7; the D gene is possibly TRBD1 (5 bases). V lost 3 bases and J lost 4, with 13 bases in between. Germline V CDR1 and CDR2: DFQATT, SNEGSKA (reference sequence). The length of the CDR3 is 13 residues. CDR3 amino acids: CSARRQIPYEQYF. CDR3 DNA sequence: TGCAGTGCTAGGCGACAGATTCCTTACGAGCAGTACTTC.

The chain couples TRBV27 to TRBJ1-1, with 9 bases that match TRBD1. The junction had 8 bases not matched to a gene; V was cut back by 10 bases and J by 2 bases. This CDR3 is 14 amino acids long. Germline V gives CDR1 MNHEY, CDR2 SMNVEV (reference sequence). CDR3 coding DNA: TGTGCCACCCGGACAGGGGAGGAAAACACTGAAGCTTTCTTT. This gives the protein CATRTGEENTEAFF.